This passage covers 21 T cell receptor beta chains from one sample sequenced in a study of cytomegalovirus exposure and HLA in healthy donors. 13 Jbeta primers and 60 Vbeta primers were used for the PCR. This table comes from immunoSEQ multiplex PCR, and its TCRdb copy is limited to in-frame clones, with some not included. Of fewer than 150,000 clones listed, about 82% are singletons. Sequencing was carried out using PBMCs. Source of these receptors: a man aged 25 to 45 in good health and CMV-seronegative.

The chain has TRBV2 and TRBJ1-1; D ambiguous. Trimming removed 3 bases from V and 4 bases from J, with 12 bases in between. The germline V gene encodes CDR1 SNHLY and CDR2 FYNNEI. The CDR3 has 14 amino acids. The CDR3 region is CASSEVELGTEAFF. The DNA of the CDR3 is TGTGCCAGCAGTGAGGTGGAGTTGGGCACTGAAGCTTTCTTT.

V and J are TRBV28 and TRBJ1-1; TRBD1 aligns across 10 bases. Germline V lookup: CDR1 MDHEN, CDR2 SYDVKM. This CDR3 is built from 14 residues. Unmatched junction bases numbered 4, after V lost 7 bases and J lost 2 bases. CDR3 DNA: TGTGCCAGCACGACAGGGGGCGTAAACACTGAAGCTTTCTTT. It translates to CASTTGGVNTEAFF.

This chain links TRBV7-9 with TRBJ1-3; D is perhaps TRBD1 (6 bases). Trimming left V 3 bases short and J 2 bases short, with 8 bases between. There are 14 residues in the CDR3. Germline CDR1 reads SEHNR; CDR2 reads FQNEAQ (reference sequence). The chain's CDR3 is CASSFGGPGNTIYF. DNA for the CDR3: TGTGCCAGCAGCTTTGGGGGCCCTGGAAACACCATATATTTT.

J is TRBJ1-3 and V is TRBV5-1; D is uncertain. The CDR3 is made up of 13 amino acids. V gave up 4 bases and J gave up 0 bases, with 5 bases separating them. Looked up from germline, CDR1 is SGHRS and CDR2 is YFSETQ. The CDR3 protein is CASSPGSGNTIYF. CDR3 bases: TGCGCCAGCAGCCCAGGCTCTGGAAACACCATATATTTT.

The J gene is TRBJ2-1, the V gene TRBV19; TRBD2 aligns across 9 bases. The CDR3 spans 16 residues. From germline, CDR1 is LNHDA and CDR2 SQIVND (reference sequence). V was pared by 2 bases and J by 4 bases, with 6 bases of the junction left unmatched. The CDR3 reads CASSISAGGIYNEQFF. For the CDR3, the DNA is TGTGCCAGTAGTATATCGGCGGGGGGGATATACAATGAGCAGTTCTTC.

The rearrangement uses TRBV9 and TRBJ1-2; 7 bases map to TRBD1. V gave up 1 base and J gave up 2 bases; unmatched junction bases: 5. Germline-derived CDR1 and CDR2 are SGDLS and YYNGEE. This CDR3 is built from 15 residues. CDR3 amino acids: CASSVSPGQNYGYTF. Written as DNA, the CDR3 is TGTGCCAGCAGCGTATCACCGGGACAGAACTATGGCTACACCTTC.

This chain uses TRBV28 with TRBJ2-3; 11 bases line up with TRBD2. CDR3 size: 14 residues. The trim removed 10 bases at V and 1 base at J, leaving 4 bases unmatched. CDR1 MDHEN and CDR2 SYDVKM come from the germline V gene. CDR3 in amino acids: CATLAGVGTDTQYF. In DNA form, the CDR3 reads TGTGCCACACTAGCGGGAGTGGGCACAGATACGCAGTATTTT.

This CDR3 is CASSQTRQGTGELFF. For the CDR3, the DNA is TGCGCCAGCAGCCAAACTCGACAGGGAACCGGGGAGCTGTTTTTT. V and J are TRBV4-1 and TRBJ2-2; the match to TRBD1 covers 7 bases. The germline V gene has CDR1 MGHRA and CDR2 YSYEKL. V gave up 2 bases and J gave up 5 bases; unmatched junction bases: 5. CDR3 length: 15 amino acids.

V gene TRBV28 combines with J gene TRBJ1-1; 8 bases agree with TRBD1. Losses at the gene ends were 2 bases for V and 2 bases for J; bases not matched to a gene: 4. The CDR3 covers 15 residues. Germline V CDR1 and CDR2: MDHEN, SYDVKM. As DNA, the CDR3 is TGTGCCAGCAGTTTACGGCAGGGGGCAAACACTGAAGCTTTCTTT. Protein: CASSLRQGANTEAFF.

The chain links TRBV10-1 to TRBJ2-2; D ambiguous. Trimming took 3 bases from V and 6 from J, leaving 5 bases between them. CDR3 size: 12 residues. CDR1 is WNHNN and CDR2 is SYGVQD in the germline V gene (reference sequence). The CDR3 region is CASSELAGELFF. The CDR3, as DNA: TGCGCCAGCAGTGAACTGGCCGGGGAGCTGTTTTTT.

V usage is TRBV5-1 and J usage is TRBJ1-1; a weak D match, TRBD1 (6 bases). Trimming shortened V by 2 bases and J by 3 bases, and 8 bases separated the two germline ends. CDR1 and CDR2 from the germline V gene are SGHRS and YFSETQ. The CDR3 is 13 amino acids. CDR3 loop: CASSLGQYTEAFF. CDR3 nucleotide sequence: TGCGCCAGCAGCTTAGGACAGTACACTGAAGCTTTCTTT.

The V gene is TRBV6-4, the J gene TRBJ2-2; a possible D gene is TRBD2 (6 bases). V lost 4 bases to trimming and J lost 2 bases, with 8 bases between them. The CDR3 extends over 14 amino acids. Germline V lookup: CDR1 MRHNA, CDR2 SNTAGT. Here the CDR3 DNA reads TGTGCCAGCAGTGTGGGGGGTAACACCGGGGAGCTGTTTTTT. It is translated as CASSVGGNTGELFF.

The genes are TRBV5-6 and TRBJ1-5; 7 bases fit TRBD1. The junction had 12 bases not matched to a gene; V was cut back by 4 bases and J by 5 bases. Germline V gene lookup returns CDR1 SGHDT and CDR2 YYEEEE. CDR3 length equals 16 residues. The CDR3 DNA sequence: TGTGCCAGCAGCACCAGTAGGAGGGGGCAAGATCAGCCCCAGCATTTT. Encoded protein: CASSTSRRGQDQPQHF.

The rearrangement joins TRBV2 to TRBJ2-1; D possibly corresponds to TRBD1 (5 bases). Germline loops: CDR1 SNHLY, CDR2 FYNNEI. CDR3 size: 11 residues. V lost 2 bases to trimming and J lost 16 bases, with 12 bases between them. This CDR3 reads CASSENRSLFF. CDR3 coding DNA: TGTGCCAGCAGTGAAAACAGGTCCCTTTTCTTC.

This chain uses TRBV28 with TRBJ2-1, with a weak D call TRBD2 (6 bases). V was shortened by 5 bases and J by 4 bases, with 15 bases between the two germline ends. Germline CDR1 is MDHEN and CDR2 is SYDVKM. The CDR3 totals 15 residues. CDR3 sequence: CASSPSGTLYNEQFF. The CDR3 DNA is TGTGCCAGCAGTCCCTCCGGGACTTTGTACAATGAGCAGTTCTTC.

CDR3 sequence reads: CASRPTGADNEQFF. Here the CDR3 DNA reads TGCGCCAGCAGGCCGACAGGGGCGGACAATGAGCAGTTCTTC. The chain joins TRBV5-1 to TRBJ2-1; 8 bases align to TRBD1. The germline V gene has CDR1 SGHRS and CDR2 YFSETQ. With V trimmed by 5 bases and J by 5 bases, 6 bases remained unmatched. The CDR3 covers 14 residues.

This clone was counted between two and nine times. The chain is built from TRBV9 and TRBJ1-3, with 7 bases matching TRBD1. The CDR3 runs 16 residues. J lost 2 bases, V lost 3 bases, and 8 bases had no gene match. The germline gives CDR1 SGDLS, CDR2 YYNGEE. In nucleotides, the CDR3 is TGTGCCAGCAGCGGACAACAGGGGAACCCTGGAAACACCATATATTTT. Its translation is CASSGQQGNPGNTIYF.

This chain uses TRBV4-1 with TRBJ2-5; 12 bases are shared with TRBD2. The V gene's germline CDR1 is MGHRA and CDR2 YSYEKL. The CDR3 is 16 residues long. V dropped 3 bases and J dropped 5; count of bases not matched to a gene: 7. The CDR3 loop reads CASSQASGGATETQYF. The CDR3 DNA reads TGCGCCAGCAGCCAGGCTAGCGGGGGGGCGACCGAGACCCAGTACTTC.

This chain uses TRBV6-5 with TRBJ2-3; D might be TRBD2 (5 bases). From germline, CDR1 is MNHEY and CDR2 SVGAGI. The CDR3 extends over 16 amino acids. Between the trimmed V and J ends, which lost 0 bases and 1 base, there was a span of 11 bases. CDR3 loop: CASSYSGRARTDTQYF. CDR3 DNA sequence: TGTGCCAGCAGTTACTCCGGGCGGGCCCGCACAGATACGCAGTATTTT.

V and J are TRBV29-1 and TRBJ2-3; a possible D gene is TRBD2 (5 bases). This CDR3 has 14 amino acids. V was cut by 4 bases and J by 0 bases, with 11 bases left in between. Germline V gives CDR1 SQVTM, CDR2 ANQGSEA. The CDR3, as DNA: TGCAGCGTTGCGGAGACGGGGAGCACAGATACGCAGTATTTT. Residues: CSVAETGSTDTQYF.

The chain couples TRBV5-1 to TRBJ2-5; the D is unclear. Germline CDR1 and CDR2: SGHRS and YFSETQ. Between the trimmed V and J ends, which lost 4 bases and 3 bases, there was a span of 10 bases. The CDR3 is 13 amino acids. CDR3 sequence: CASSPTREETQYF. CDR3 sequence (DNA): TGCGCCAGCAGCCCCACCCGGGAAGAGACCCAGTACTTC.